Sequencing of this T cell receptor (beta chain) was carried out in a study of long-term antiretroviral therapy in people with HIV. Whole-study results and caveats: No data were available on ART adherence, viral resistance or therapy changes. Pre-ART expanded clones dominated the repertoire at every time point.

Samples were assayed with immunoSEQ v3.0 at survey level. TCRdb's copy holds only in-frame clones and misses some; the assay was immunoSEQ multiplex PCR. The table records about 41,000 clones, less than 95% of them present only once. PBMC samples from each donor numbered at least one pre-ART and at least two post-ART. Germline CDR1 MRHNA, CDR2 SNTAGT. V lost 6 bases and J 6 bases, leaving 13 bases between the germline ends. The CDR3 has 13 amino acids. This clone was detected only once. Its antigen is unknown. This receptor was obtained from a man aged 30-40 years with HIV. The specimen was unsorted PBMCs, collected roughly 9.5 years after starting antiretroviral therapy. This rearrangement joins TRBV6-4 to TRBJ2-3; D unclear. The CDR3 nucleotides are TGTGCCAGCAGCCCCAGTATTTCGGATACGCAGTATTTT. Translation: CASSPSISDTQYF.